This record looks at one T cell receptor (beta chain) sequence and its context. Using RNA transcripts, the TCR beta CDR3 regions were amplified. In the first round, RT-PCR was carried out with HTBI primers, and a multiplex PCR formed the second round. TCRdb re-called the multiplex PCR reads through MiXCR, storing one row per CDR3 protein. The sample shows approximately 160,000 distinct CDR3 sequences, 39% of them seen only once. The data originate from a study of Graves' ophthalmopathy and Graves' hyperthyroidism. The ends were cut back, 2 bases at V and 8 bases at J, with 12 bases in the middle. This CDR3 contains 13 residues. Per the germline V gene, CDR1 is SGHDN and CDR2 is FVKESK. Diagnosis was based on clinical symptoms, serum thyroxine, TRAb, thyroid ultrasound and orbital computed tomography.

Material: peripheral blood. This sequence originates from a man aged 25 to 40 with Graves' ophthalmopathy. This chain connects TRBV14 to TRBJ1-1; D not resolved. The CDR3 is CASSQTMEVEAFF. The CDR3 DNA reads as TGTGCCAGCAGCCAAACCATGGAGGTGGAAGCTTTCTTT. The full variable domain, in which reference TRBV14 and TRBJ1-1 provide the parts outside the CDR3, is EAGVTQFPSHSVIEKGQTVTLRCDPISGHDNLYWYRRVMGKEIKFLLHFVKESKQDESGMPNNRFLAERTGGTYSTLKVQPAELEDSGVYFCASSQTMEVEAFFGQGTRLTVV.